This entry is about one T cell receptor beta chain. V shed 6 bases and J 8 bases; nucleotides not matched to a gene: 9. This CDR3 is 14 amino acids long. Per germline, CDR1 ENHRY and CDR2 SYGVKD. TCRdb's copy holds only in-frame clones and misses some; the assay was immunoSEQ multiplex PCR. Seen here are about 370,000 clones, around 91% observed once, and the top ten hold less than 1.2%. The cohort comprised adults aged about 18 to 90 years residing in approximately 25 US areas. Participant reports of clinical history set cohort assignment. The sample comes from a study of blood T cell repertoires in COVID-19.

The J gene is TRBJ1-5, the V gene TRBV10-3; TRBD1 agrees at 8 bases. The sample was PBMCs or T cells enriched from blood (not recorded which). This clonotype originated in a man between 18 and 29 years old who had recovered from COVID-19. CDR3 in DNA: TGTGCCATCAGCGACGGACAGGGCGCAGAGCCCCAGCATTTT. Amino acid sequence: CAISDGQGAEPQHF.